These 28 T cell receptor beta chains share one sample of origin, sequenced in a study of T cell responses to AZD1222 COVID-19 vaccine. Profiled with immunoSEQ multiplex PCR; TCRdb holds only in-frame clones, not every one. The profile covers around 130,000 clones, with 80% to 95% appearing a single time and under 4.5% taken by the ten largest. The material was peripheral blood, obtained 28 days after the second AZD1222 dose. These receptors were obtained from an adult who received the AZD1222 COVID-19 vaccine.

The chain joins TRBV6-2 or TRBV6-3 to TRBJ2-7, with no clear D. V was pared by 7 bases and J by 0 bases, with 13 bases between. The CDR3 loop spans 14 amino acids. CDR1 is MNHEY and CDR2 is SVGEGT in the germline V gene. CDR3 coding DNA: TGTGCCAGCATCCCGGACCTTAGCTCCTACGAGCAGTACTTC. Encoded protein: CASIPDLSSYEQYF.

Only one count was recorded for this clone. The chain joins TRBV19 to TRBJ1-1; the match to TRBD1 covers 7 bases. This CDR3 is 14 amino acids long. J gave up 0 bases and V 6 bases, and 4 bases lay outside the gene matches. Germline lookup yields CDR1 LNHDA and CDR2 SQIVND (reference sequence). This CDR3 reads CASRRDRLNTEAFF. Written as DNA, the CDR3 is TGTGCCAGTAGGCGGGACAGATTGAACACTGAAGCTTTCTTT.

In this sample, this clone turned up once. Other DNA variants within this sample encode the same CDR3. This sequence joins TRBV7-9 and TRBJ2-7; TRBD2 matches at 8 bases. Germline CDR1 SEHNR, CDR2 FQNEAQ (reference sequence). Trimming at V came to 3 bases and at J to 3 bases, leaving 7 bases not matched to a gene. This CDR3 comprises 15 residues. The CDR3 region has the DNA TGTGCCAGCAGCTTGGGAGCGGGAGTTAACTACGAGCAGTACTTC. This translates into CASSLGAGVNYEQYF.

The chain has TRBV6-5 and TRBJ2-1; a weak D match, TRBD1 (5 bases). CDR1 and CDR2 (germline): MNHEY, SVGAGI. The length of the CDR3 is 13 residues. The germline V and J ends were trimmed by 6 bases and 5 bases, with 11 bases remaining between them. The CDR3 coding sequence is TGTGCCAGCAGCGCCGACAGCCACAATGAGCAGTTCTTC. Its translation: CASSADSHNEQFF.

V and J are TRBV6-5 and TRBJ1-2; TRBD1 matches 8 bases. The germline CDR1 and CDR2 sequences are MNHEY and SVGAGI. CDR3 length: 12 residues. The ends lost 10 bases at V and 2 bases at J; junction bases unmatched: 3. The CDR3 DNA sequence: TGTGCCACCGGACAGGGCAACTATGGCTACACCTTC. Encoded protein: CATGQGNYGYTF.

J is TRBJ2-5 and V is TRBV3-1 (or the pseudogene TRBV3-2), with no clear D. The CDR3 runs to 14 residues. Trimming took 4 bases from V and 4 from J, leaving 13 bases between them. Germline lookup yields CDR1 LGHDT and CDR2 YNNKEL (reference sequence). The CDR3 DNA reads TGTGCCAGCAGCCTACCGTCGGGTGGAGAGACCCAGTACTTC. Protein: CASSLPSGGETQYF.

The chain has TRBV30 and TRBJ1-1; a possible D gene is TRBD1 (5 bases). Germline CDR1 and CDR2: GTSNPN and SVGIG (reference sequence). This CDR3 is 13 amino acids long. The germline V and J ends were trimmed by 8 bases and 1 base, with 14 bases remaining between them. This CDR3 reads CAPFRRGNTEAFF. In DNA form, the CDR3 reads TGTGCCCCCTTCCGGAGGGGGAACACTGAAGCTTTCTTT. Together with reference TRBV30 and TRBJ1-1, the CDR3 gives the full variable domain: SQTIHQWPATLVQPVGSPLSLECTVEGTSNPNLYWYRQAAGRGLQLLFYSVGIGQISSEVPQNLSASRPQDRQFILSSKKLLLSDSGFYLCAPFRRGNTEAFFGQGTRLTVV.

The J gene is TRBJ2-2, the V gene TRBV18; D is ambiguous. Trimming took 3 bases from V and 3 from J, leaving 14 bases between them. The length of the CDR3 is 16 residues. Germline loops: CDR1 KGHSH, CDR2 LQKENI. The CDR3 nucleotides read TGTGCCAGCTCACCCTCATGGCAGGTAGACACCGGGGAGCTGTTTTTT. This translates into CASSPSWQVDTGELFF.

The CDR3 nucleotides read TGTGCCAGCAGCGGACAGGGCCGAGGTTCACCCCTCCACTTT. Translating gives CASSGQGRGSPLHF. The chain couples TRBV7-2 to TRBJ1-6; 8 nucleotides match TRBD1. This CDR3 has 14 residues. The germline gives CDR1 SGHTA, CDR2 FQGNSA. With 5 bases clipped from V and 9 bases from J, the junction kept 6 bases outside the gene matches.

The gene calls are TRBV6-2 or TRBV6-3 and TRBJ1-1; D remains unclear. This CDR3 is 15 amino acids long. V lost 2 bases and J lost 1, with 11 bases in between. Germline V gene lookup returns CDR1 MNHEY and CDR2 SVGEGT. CDR3 sequence reads: CASSYGRDPNTEAFF. The CDR3 coding sequence is TGTGCCAGCAGTTACGGGAGGGATCCGAACACTGAAGCTTTCTTT.

The chain recombines TRBV9 with TRBJ1-2, with D tentatively TRBD1 (5 bases). V lost 4 bases and J 5 bases, leaving 9 bases between the germline ends. This CDR3 comprises 12 residues. Looked up from germline, CDR1 is SGDLS and CDR2 is YYNGEE. CDR3 residues: CASSPGGYGYTF. The CDR3 DNA follows: TGTGCCAGCAGCCCGGGGGGGTATGGCTACACCTTC.

This chain uses TRBV9 with TRBJ1-2; D unresolved. In germline, CDR1 is SGDLS, CDR2 YYNGEE. The germline V and J ends were trimmed by 7 bases and 4 bases, with 17 bases remaining between them. The CDR3 length is 14 residues. The CDR3 protein is CASGPFGEVYGYTF. In DNA form, the CDR3 reads TGTGCCAGCGGACCATTTGGAGAGGTCTATGGCTACACCTTC. The full variable domain, completed using reference TRBV9 and TRBJ1-2, is DSGVTQTPKHLITATGQRVTLRCSPRSGDLSVYWYQQSLDQGLQFLIQYYNGEERAKGNILERFSAQQFPDLHSELNLSSLELGDSALYFCASGPFGEVYGYTFGSGTRLTVV.

Only a few counts were recorded for this clone. The chain carries TRBV5-6 and TRBJ1-3; D ambiguous. Germline V CDR1 and CDR2: SGHDT, YYEEEE. Trimming removed 4 bases from V and 7 bases from J, with 18 bases in between. The CDR3 is made up of 15 amino acids. The CDR3 region has the DNA TGTGCCAGCAGCCAGTTCAGAAACGGTGGGAACACCATATATTTT. Its translation: CASSQFRNGGNTIYF.

The chain uses TRBV12-3 or TRBV12-4 and TRBJ1-5; D unclear. Trimming took off 3 bases at V and 0 bases at J, with 3 bases between the two ends. The CDR3 covers 13 residues. As DNA, the CDR3 is TGTGCCAGCAGTTTCGGTAGCAATCAGCCCCAGCATTTT. Protein sequence: CASSFGSNQPQHF.

This clone was observed a handful of times. The chain is built from TRBV18 and TRBJ2-7; 7 positions match TRBD2. V shed 6 bases and J 2 bases; nucleotides not matched to a gene: 13. This CDR3 spans 16 amino acids. Per the germline V gene, CDR1 is KGHSH and CDR2 is LQKENI. CDR3: CASSPAKGTTTYEQYF. The DNA for the CDR3 is TGTGCCAGCTCCCCGGCGAAAGGGACTACAACCTACGAGCAGTACTTC. Based on the CDR3 plus reference TRBV18 and TRBJ2-7, the full variable domain is NAGVMQNPRHLVRRRGQEARLRCSPMKGHSHVYWYRQLPEEGLKFMVYLQKENIIDESGMPKERFSAEFPKEGPSILRIQQVVRGDSAAYFCASSPAKGTTTYEQYFGPGTRLTVT.

The J gene is TRBJ2-7, the V gene TRBV9, with D perhaps TRBD2 (6 bases). The CDR3 covers 14 residues. In germline, CDR1 is SGDLS, CDR2 YYNGEE. Trimming removed 2 bases from V and 7 bases from J, with 16 bases in between. The CDR3 sequence is CASSVSGTGLEQYF. As DNA, the CDR3 is TGTGCCAGCAGCGTCTCCGGGACTGGACTAGAGCAGTACTTC.

The V call is TRBV19, the J call TRBJ1-5; 9 nucleotides agree with TRBD1. The CDR3 is made up of 15 amino acids. The germline V gene encodes CDR1 LNHDA and CDR2 SQIVND (reference sequence). V trimming: 5 bases; J trimming: 6 bases; junction bases outside the gene matches: 8. Here the CDR3 reads CASSRRDRDIQPQHF. CDR3 in DNA: TGTGCCAGTAGTCGCCGGGACAGGGATATTCAGCCCCAGCATTTT. The entire variable domain, with the rest obtained from reference TRBV19 and TRBJ1-5, is as follows: DGGITQSPKYLFRKEGQNVTLSCEQNLNHDAMYWYRQDPGQGLRLIYYSQIVNDFQKGDIAEGYSVSREKKESFPLTVTSAQKNPTAFYLCASSRRDRDIQPQHFGDGTRLSIL.

J is TRBJ1-2 and V is TRBV19; 7 bases fit TRBD1. The CDR3 is 12 residues long. The germline gives CDR1 LNHDA, CDR2 SQIVND (reference sequence). The junction had 3 bases not matched to a gene; V was cut back by 4 bases and J by 7 bases. This CDR3 reads CASSRQGGGYTF. As DNA, the CDR3 is TGTGCCAGTAGTAGACAGGGAGGTGGCTACACCTTC. The entire variable domain, with the rest obtained from reference TRBV19 and TRBJ1-2, is as follows: DGGITQSPKYLFRKEGQNVTLSCEQNLNHDAMYWYRQDPGQGLRLIYYSQIVNDFQKGDIAEGYSVSREKKESFPLTVTSAQKNPTAFYLCASSRQGGGYTFGSGTRLTVV.

This sequence joins TRBV18 and TRBJ2-7; 9 bases are a match to TRBD1. Germline CDR1 reads KGHSH; CDR2 reads LQKENI. J was trimmed by 2 bases and V by 3 bases; bases with no gene match: 5. The CDR3 runs 15 residues. CDR3 nucleotides: TGTGCCAGCTCACCGGGACAGGGTTATGCCTACGAGCAGTACTTC. Its protein product is CASSPGQGYAYEQYF.

V is TRBV18 and J is TRBJ1-4; no clear D gene. This CDR3 has 14 amino acids. Trimming removed 3 bases at V and 1 base at J, with 6 bases between. CDR1 KGHSH and CDR2 LQKENI come from the germline V gene. The CDR3 DNA reads as TGTGCCAGCTCACCGGATCAAACTAATGAAAAACTGTTTTTT. Its translation is CASSPDQTNEKLFF.

The chain has TRBV21-1 and TRBJ2-7; the DNA was not used to check the table's D call, TRBD1. TRBV21-1 is flagged as a pseudogene. The CDR3 contains 14 residues. CDR3 sequence reads: CASSNVSRAWEQYF. As DNA, the CDR3 is TGTGCCAGCAGCAACGTCAGCAGGGCTTGGGAGCAGTACTTC.

Written as DNA, the CDR3 is TGTGCCATCAGTCCCGCCGGGACAGCTGGAAACACCATATATTTT. Translated: CAISPAGTAGNTIYF. This chain connects TRBV10-3 to TRBJ1-3, with TRBD1 identical over 7 bases. This CDR3 is built from 15 residues. With 5 bases clipped from V and 2 bases from J, the junction kept 6 bases outside the gene matches. Germline CDR1 is ENHRY and CDR2 is SYGVKD.

The gene calls are TRBV6-5 and TRBJ2-5, with a possible D match to TRBD1 (6 bases). CDR1 is MNHEY and CDR2 is SVGAGI in the germline V gene. The CDR3 consists of 14 residues. V lost 7 bases and J 1 base, leaving 13 bases between the germline ends. The CDR3 loop reads CASKRQAAQETQYF. In nucleotides, the CDR3 is TGTGCCAGCAAGAGACAGGCAGCCCAAGAGACCCAGTACTTC.

The chain couples TRBV5-5 to TRBJ2-1; D is possibly TRBD1 (5 bases). CDR1 is SGHKS and CDR2 is YYEKEE in the germline V gene (reference sequence). The CDR3 covers 13 residues. The V and J ends lost 1 base and 6 bases respectively, with 8 bases between them. CDR3 region: CASSLTGRNEQFF. The CDR3 DNA reads as TGTGCCAGCAGCTTGACAGGCCGCAATGAGCAGTTCTTC. The full variable domain, completed using reference TRBV5-5 and TRBJ2-1, is DAGVTQSPTHLIKTRGQQVTLRCSPISGHKSVSWYQQVLGQGPQFIFQYYEKEERGRGNFPDRFSARQFPNYSSELNVNALLLGDSALYLCASSLTGRNEQFFGPGTRLTVL.

The chain recombines TRBV12-3 or TRBV12-4 with TRBJ2-1, with D uncertain. The CDR3 totals 11 residues. The V gene lost 3 bases and the J gene lost 8 bases, with 5 bases spanning the gap. The CDR3 loop reads CASSLIYEQFF. Here the CDR3 DNA reads TGTGCCAGCAGTTTGATATATGAGCAGTTCTTC.

V and J are TRBV7-6 and TRBJ2-1, with 9 bases identical to TRBD2. CDR1 and CDR2 (germline): SGHVS, FNYEAQ. This CDR3 spans 16 amino acids. The V and J ends lost 1 base and 9 bases, in that order; junction bases with no gene match: 10. The CDR3 reads CASSLEPSGMVGEQFF. CDR3 coding DNA: TGTGCCAGCAGCTTAGAGCCTAGCGGGATGGTGGGTGAGCAGTTCTTC.

In its sample, this clone was seen once. V usage is TRBV5-6 and J usage is TRBJ2-1, with 10 bases aligning to TRBD1. The CDR3 covers 14 residues. Germline-derived CDR1 and CDR2 are SGHDT and YYEEEE. Trimming at V came to 7 bases and at J to 9 bases, leaving 10 bases not matched to a gene. The CDR3 sequence: CASERDRGWGEQFF. The CDR3 coding sequence is TGTGCCAGCGAGCGGGACAGGGGATGGGGTGAGCAGTTCTTC.

This clone was seen just once. V usage is TRBV6-2 or TRBV6-3 and J usage is TRBJ1-2; D remains unclear. Germline V gene lookup returns CDR1 MNHEY and CDR2 SVGEGT. The CDR3 is made up of 14 amino acids. Between the trimmed V and J ends, which lost 2 bases and 3 bases, there was a span of 10 bases. This CDR3 is CASSYGPRDYGYTF. As DNA, the CDR3 is TGTGCCAGCAGTTACGGTCCACGGGACTATGGCTACACCTTC.